A selection of T cell receptor beta chains follows, all from one sample in a study of blood T cells in healthy people across ages. TCRdb redid the calling of the 5' RACE reads with MiXCR, one entry per CDR3 protein. The sample includes 1,300,000 or so distinct CDR3 sequences, roughly 64% seen only once; the top ten take 6.5% to 8.5%. Sequences were obtained from blood. These receptors all stem from a man younger than 30 in good health. The CDR3 runs from the conserved cysteine through the conserved F or W. The order of the fields is J gene, V gene, CDR3 protein.

TRBJ2-6,TRBV7-2,CASSLAPGAYSGANVLTF
-,TRBV30,CAWSATDEGEQYF
TRBJ1-1,TRBV2,CASSVGTNTEAFF
TRBJ1-4,TRBV9,CASSVDGGRGDQLFF
TRBJ2-7,TRBV20-1,CSARDRLPSSYEQYF
TRBJ2-7,TRBV5-6,CASYLRGGDYEQYF
TRBJ2-3,TRBV3-1,CASSQEGTPDTQYF
TRBJ2-1,TRBV6-2/TRBV6-3,CASSHGTGTYNEQFF
TRBJ2-5,TRBV5-1,CASSIPTDQETQYF
TRBJ2-1,TRBV20-1,CSSGRDYNEQFF
TRBJ2-2,TRBV2,CASRQVGTGELFF
TRBJ1-2,TRBV10-3,CAISEDSSYGYTF
TRBJ2-7,TRBV7-2,CASSLESHTYEQYF
TRBJ2-5,TRBV12-3/TRBV12-4,CASSLALAGTQYF
TRBJ1-5,TRBV11-2,CASSSQGQPQHF
TRBJ2-7,TRBV12-3/TRBV12-4,CASIRTSGSNEQYF
TRBJ1-2,TRBV7-2,CASSRPGQGYYGYTF
TRBJ1-1,TRBV4-1,CASSHFARNTEAFF
TRBJ2-3,TRBV4-1,CASSQDWGGPTDTQYF
TRBJ2-5,TRBV13,CASSSSSGGQETQYF
TRBJ2-4,TRBV29-1,CSVEDVRGRRQYF
TRBJ2-1,TRBV12-3/TRBV12-4,CASGRAGGPSNEQFF
TRBJ1-1,TRBV20-1,CSARQGGTEAFF
TRBJ1-1,TRBV21-1,CASSKEDQRNTEAFF
TRBJ2-1,TRBV6-6,CASGANVSSYNEQFF
TRBJ1-1,TRBV5-1,CASSVGQGMTEAFF
TRBJ1-2,TRBV11-2,CASSFSPRGDYGYTF
TRBJ2-7,TRBV7-9,CASRGQGFEQYF
TRBJ1-2,TRBV20-1,CSARAGTGANYGYTF
TRBJ1-4,TRBV4-3,CASSQGLIGEKLFF
TRBJ2-7,TRBV6-2/TRBV6-3,CASTQDGPRGEQYF
TRBJ2-7,TRBV5-6,CASSFAPTGLFSYEQYF
TRBJ2-7,TRBV29-1,CSVDRNAGEQYF
TRBJ2-7,TRBV27,CASSSPFLGGYEQYF
TRBJ2-7,TRBV5-5,CASSPGVAGYEQYF
TRBJ1-1,TRBV5-1,CASSSIPSGVGTEAFF
TRBJ1-4,TRBV4-1,CASSQDRDGEKLFF
TRBJ1-2,TRBV6-2/TRBV6-3,CASRIDGQRLYGYTF
TRBJ2-6,TRBV27,CASRPGQGYGANVLTF